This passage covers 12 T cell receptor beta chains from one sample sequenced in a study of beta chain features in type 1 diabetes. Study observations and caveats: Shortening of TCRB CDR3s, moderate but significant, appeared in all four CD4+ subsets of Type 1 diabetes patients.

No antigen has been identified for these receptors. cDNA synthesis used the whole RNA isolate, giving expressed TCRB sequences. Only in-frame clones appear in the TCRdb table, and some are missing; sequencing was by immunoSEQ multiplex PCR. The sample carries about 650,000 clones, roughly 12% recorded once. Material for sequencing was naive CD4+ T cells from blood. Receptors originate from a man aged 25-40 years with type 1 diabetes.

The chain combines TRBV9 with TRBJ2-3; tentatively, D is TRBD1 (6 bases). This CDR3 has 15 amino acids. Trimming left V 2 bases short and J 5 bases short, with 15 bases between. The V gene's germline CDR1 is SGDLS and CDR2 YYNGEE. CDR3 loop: CASSVAGTLEDTQYF. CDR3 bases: TGTGCCAGCAGCGTCGCCGGGACATTAGAAGATACGCAGTATTTT.

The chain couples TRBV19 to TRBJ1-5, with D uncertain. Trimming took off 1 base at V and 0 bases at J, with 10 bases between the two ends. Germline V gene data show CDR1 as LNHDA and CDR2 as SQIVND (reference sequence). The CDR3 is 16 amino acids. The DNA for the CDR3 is TGTGCCAGTAGTATAGCTCCGGATTTTAGCAATCAGCCCCAGCATTTT. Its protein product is CASSIAPDFSNQPQHF.

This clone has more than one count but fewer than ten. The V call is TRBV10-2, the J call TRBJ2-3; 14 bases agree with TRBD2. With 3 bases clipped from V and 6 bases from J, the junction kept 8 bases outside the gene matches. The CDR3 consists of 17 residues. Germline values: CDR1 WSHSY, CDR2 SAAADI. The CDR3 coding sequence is TGCGCCAGCAGTGATTCCGGGACTAGCGGGGGTGTCGATACGCAGTATTTT. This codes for CASSDSGTSGGVDTQYF.

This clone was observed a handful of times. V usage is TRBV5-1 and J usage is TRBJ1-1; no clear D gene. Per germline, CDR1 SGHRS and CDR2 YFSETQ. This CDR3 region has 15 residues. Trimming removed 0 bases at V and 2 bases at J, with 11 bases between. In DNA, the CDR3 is TGCGCCAGCAGCTTGGGCCCGGTGGGAAACACTGAAGCTTTCTTT. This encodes CASSLGPVGNTEAFF.

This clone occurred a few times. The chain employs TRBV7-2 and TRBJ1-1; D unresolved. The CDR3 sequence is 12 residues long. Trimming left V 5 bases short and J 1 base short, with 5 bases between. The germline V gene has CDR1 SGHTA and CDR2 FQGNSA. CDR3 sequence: CASSTPNTEAFF. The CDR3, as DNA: TGTGCCAGCAGCACTCCGAACACTGAAGCTTTCTTT.

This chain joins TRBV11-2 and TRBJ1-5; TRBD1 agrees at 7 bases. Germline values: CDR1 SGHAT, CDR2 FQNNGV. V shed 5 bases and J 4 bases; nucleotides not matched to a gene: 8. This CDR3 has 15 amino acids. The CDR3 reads CASSEGQAFNQPQHF. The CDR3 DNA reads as TGTGCCAGCAGCGAAGGACAGGCGTTTAATCAGCCCCAGCATTTT.

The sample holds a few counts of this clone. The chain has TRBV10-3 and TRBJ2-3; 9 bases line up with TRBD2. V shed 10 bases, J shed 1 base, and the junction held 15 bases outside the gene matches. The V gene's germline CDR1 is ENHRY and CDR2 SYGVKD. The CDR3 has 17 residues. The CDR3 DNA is TGTGCCACCCAGAGAACTATGAGCGGGGGGCGCACAGATACGCAGTATTTT. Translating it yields CATQRTMSGGRTDTQYF.

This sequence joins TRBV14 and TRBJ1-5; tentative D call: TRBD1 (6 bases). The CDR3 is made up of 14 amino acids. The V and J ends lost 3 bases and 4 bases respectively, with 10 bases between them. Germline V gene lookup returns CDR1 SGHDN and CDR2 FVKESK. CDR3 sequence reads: CASSQAGENQPQHF. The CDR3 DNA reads TGTGCCAGCAGCCAGGCAGGGGAAAATCAGCCCCAGCATTTT.

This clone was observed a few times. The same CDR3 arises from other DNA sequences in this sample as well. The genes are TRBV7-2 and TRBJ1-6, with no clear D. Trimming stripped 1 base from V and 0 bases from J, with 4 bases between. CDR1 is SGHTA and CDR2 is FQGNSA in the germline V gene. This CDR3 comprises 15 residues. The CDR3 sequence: CASSLGSSYNSPLHF. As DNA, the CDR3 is TGTGCCAGCAGCTTAGGGAGCTCCTATAATTCACCCCTCCACTTT.

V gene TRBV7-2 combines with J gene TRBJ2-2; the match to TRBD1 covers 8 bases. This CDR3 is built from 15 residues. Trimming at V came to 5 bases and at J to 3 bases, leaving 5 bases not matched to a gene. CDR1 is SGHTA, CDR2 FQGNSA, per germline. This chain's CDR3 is CASSRQGADTGELFF. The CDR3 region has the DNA TGTGCCAGCAGCCGTCAGGGGGCGGACACCGGGGAGCTGTTTTTT.

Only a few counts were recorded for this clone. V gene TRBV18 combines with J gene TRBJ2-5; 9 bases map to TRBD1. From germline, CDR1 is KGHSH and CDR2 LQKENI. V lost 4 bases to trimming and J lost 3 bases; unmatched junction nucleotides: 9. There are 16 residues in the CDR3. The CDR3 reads CASSHSAGTGKETQYF. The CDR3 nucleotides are TGTGCCAGCTCACACAGCGCCGGGACAGGGAAAGAGACCCAGTACTTC.

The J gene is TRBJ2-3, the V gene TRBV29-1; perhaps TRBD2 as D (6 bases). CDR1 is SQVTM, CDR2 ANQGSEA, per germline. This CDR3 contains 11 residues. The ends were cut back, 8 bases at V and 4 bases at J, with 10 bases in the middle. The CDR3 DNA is TGCAGCCCTGGCGGGGCAGATACGCAGTATTTT. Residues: CSPGGADTQYF.